This TCR beta chain came from a study of cytomegalovirus exposure and HLA in healthy donors (dated by TCRdb to the late 2010s). In terms of the full investigation: An earlier analysis of 587 of the donors reported 276 Gb of sequence data and about 100 million unique TCR beta sequences from some 180 million T cells. An early release covering about 600 HLA-typed donors comprised around 300 gigabases of sequencing data and around 85 million unique TCR sequences. Of the approximately 400 genotyped donors, 70% to 90% were placed in the genetic ancestry cluster associated with self-reported Caucasian donors. The study aimed to test whether cataloging public T cell receptors could reveal signatures of past pathogen exposure. The study used immunosequencing to profile the T cell repertoires of approximately 690 subjects and linked those repertoires to cytomegalovirus serostatus. Besides the first cohort of more than 650 subjects, a separate validation cohort made up of 120 different subjects was used. The study combined high-throughput TCR immunosequencing, statistical association of individual TCRs with disease status, and machine learning to predict cytomegalovirus infection status. In a later analysis, previously published TCR beta repertoires from about 670 donors were re-analyzed and high-resolution HLA genotyping was added so that TCR occurrence patterns could be studied. Rather than drawing on any new phenotypic data, the later analysis identified candidate immune exposures from TCR beta sequences and the way those sequences occurred across donors. In an earlier analysis of a few hundred of the donors, high-throughput TCR beta sequencing was used to judge whether each TCR beta V gene segment behaved as functional or pseudogenic. Donor age, sex, ethnicity and CMV serostatus were collected together with the repertoire data. In a later genetic analysis, genome-wide SNP genotypes for about 65% of the 666 donors were used, and that subset was treated as a discovery cohort. All discovery cohort repertoires had been generated using a single sequencing platform. Class I and class II HLA loci were covered by the typing at four-digit resolution. Typing coverage varied by locus: about 629-640 donors for A, B, C, DRB1 and DQB1; roughly 560 for DQA1; approximately 570 for DPA1; some 470 for DPB1. Because of strong linkage in the cohort, 5 or 6 DR-DQ haplotypes were treated as single units for association and clustering. Across approximately 420 genotyped donors of the cohort, an average of about 240,000 unique TCR beta nucleotide sequences per donor were sequenced, and roughly 20% of those sequences were non-productive.

What the study reported, not specific to this receptor: In vitro tests confirmed that three of the cytomegalovirus-associated TCR beta chains recognize cytomegalovirus antigens. According to a later genetic analysis, donors in an Asian-associated ancestry cluster had fewer N-insertions in productive TCRs than the approximately 710-donor mean. Presence/absence analyses assumed roughly uniform sequencing depth across donors, an assumption that may not hold. A further reported finding was that TCR beta sequences accurately predicted the HLA-A and HLA-B alleles for most subjects in the first cohort. Only TCR beta chains were sequenced in this cohort, and the absence of alpha or paired-chain data limited detectable features. Correlated functional status among segregating V segments might reflect linkage disequilibrium, but an unknown experimental factor could not be ruled out. In an earlier analysis of approximately 590 of the donors, most TCR beta V segments appeared in productive rearrangements about 87% or about 30% of the time, broadly matching IMGT annotations. The study gave a list of 150 to 200 TCR beta chains associated with cytomegalovirus. Some IMGT-functional V segments, including TRBV6-2 and TRBV6-3, could not be told apart with the 87-base-pair reads, so those segments were excluded. A later analysis found that most CMV-associated TCR beta chains appeared HLA-restricted, with HLA associations seemingly driven largely by CMV exposure. At a false discovery rate of 0.05, a later analysis linked under 20,000 TCR beta sequences to specific HLA alleles. For the cohort, immune exposure information was limited to CMV serostatus. Assigning TCR associations to individual alleles was difficult when HLA alleles, especially DR and DQ, strongly co-occurred. In a later genetic analysis, a missense DCLRE1C variant was associated with V-gene and J-gene trimming of TCR beta chains, and the association was replicated in an independent cohort. A cluster of highly shared sequence variants was judged likely to represent a technical artifact of the sequencing pipeline. It was suggested by the authors that the approach could potentially be generalized to other disease states and immunological phenotypes. In a later analysis, several top co-occurrence clusters were reported to appear linked to parvovirus B19, influenza, CMV and Epstein-Barr virus. Most TCR sequences were observed very rarely across donors, whereas some public TCRs were present in many individuals. Approximately 16 rarely observed V segments, including chromosome 9 orphons, were excluded from the earlier analysis of approximately 500 of the donors because counts were too low. Because HLA typing was unavailable for some donors at each locus, only the typed subset was used in association tests. In a later analysis, HLA-associated TCR beta chains were found to be more clonally expanded and to have lower generation probabilities than equally common non-associated chains. According to a later analysis, TCR association rates differed among HLA loci, with DRB1 alleles showing the most associated TCRs and HLA-C alleles showing the fewest. The classifier was reported to diagnose cytomegalovirus status with high specificity and sensitivity in both the original and validation cohorts.

From a lookup of the germline V gene (reference sequence), CDR1 and CDR2 are MNHEY and SMNVEV. V is cut back by 1 base and J by 5 bases, with 11 bases in the junction unmatched. From cysteine to phenylalanine, the CDR3 is 19 amino acids long. Only CDR3 DNA is held: 57 bases, read in frame from base 1. The cohort was made up of roughly 670 healthy bone marrow donors. At the time of sampling, all cohort members were nominally healthy, though unrecorded immune exposures were likely present. The donor tested CMV seropositive, placing the donor among the 289 seropositive members of the cohort. Every donor gave a peripheral blood sample, and the peripheral blood mononuclear cells from that sample were used for TCR beta sequencing. The Qiagen DNeasy Blood Extraction Kit was used to extract genomic DNA from the blood cell samples. Libraries came from the immunoSEQ multiplex PCR assay. For the multiplex PCR, a mixture combining 60 forward primers for TCR Vbeta segments and 13 reverse primers for TCR Jbeta segments was used. The CDR3 region of rearranged TCR beta genes was amplified from genomic DNA with a multiplex PCR assay. On the Illumina HiSeq System, the amplified TCR beta libraries were sequenced as 87-base-pair reads. Processing in the source paper ran as follows. A later analysis counted tens of millions of unique TCR beta chains across the 550 to 800 repertoires, and some 11 million of these chains were shared by at least two donors. Raw reads were error-corrected and collapsed into unique sequences with a nearest-neighbor algorithm that merged closely related sequences to remove PCR and sequencing errors. Alignment of CDR3 sequences to IMGT reference sequences was used to assign V, D and J gene segments. For a sequence to be retained, a match of at least six nucleotides was required to both a V gene segment and a J gene segment. A rearrangement was called productive if the CDR3 had no stop codons and remained in frame with V and J, and every other rearrangement was called non-productive. CDR3 was defined by IMGT convention, running from the second conserved V-encoded cysteine to the conserved J-encoded phenylalanine. The earlier analysis of some 600 of the donors excluded sequences that lacked an unambiguous match to a single V gene segment. An earlier analysis of 500 to 600 of the donors classified V segments as functional when productive rearrangements were above 56.7% and as segregating when the standard deviation between donors was above 5%. A statistical classification framework was developed to diagnose cytomegalovirus status using the catalog of TCR beta chain sequences. In a later analysis, V and J genes were assigned by comparing TCR nucleotide sequences against IMGT/GENE-DB human TR gene sequences. In a later analysis, CDR3 sequences and most-parsimonious VDJ recombination scenarios were assigned using the TCRdist pipeline. In a later analysis, every TCR beta chain was defined by the combination of its CDR3 amino acid sequence and its V-gene family, and reads without a unique V-gene family were dropped. As a way to deal with suspected cross-contamination and a sequencing artifact, a later analysis dropped 450 to 600 nucleotide sequences that were highly shared and had low generation probability. For each public chain, a later analysis derived a clonal expansion index from normalized ranks of inferred template counts within each repertoire. In a later analysis, generation probabilities were computed using a VDJ recombination model fitted to out-of-frame rearrangements, and the results were checked against IGoR. In a later analysis, hypergeometric tests were used to score TCR-TCR, TCR-HLA and TCR-CMV co-occurrence, with a repertoire-size bias correction applied to TCR pairs. False discovery rates were estimated in a later analysis by permuting HLA or CMV assignments 20 times. In a later analysis, co-occurring TCRs were grouped using DBSCAN, with TCRdist sequence similarity added in when clustering inside HLA-allele-positive subsets. For co-occurrence clustering, repertoires with fewer than 30,000 or more than 120,000 public chains were excluded, along with roughly 5 repertoires with anomalous nucleotide sharing. Held by TCRdb, this immuneACCESS table contains in-frame sequences only and omits some clones. Under half of the omission traces to an unresolved V gene where checked; the cause of the rest is unknown. For V, J and clone size, that table is used; D and trimming come from the DNA. The sample table shows around 230,000 clones, and roughly 80% are seen once. The top ten clonotypes cover nearly 6% of the sample.

Points on this clone: What this receptor recognizes is not known. Base quality data are lacking; no much larger clone is found one base away.

The source material was PBMCs. The rearranged chain carries TRBV27 and TRBJ2-1; TRBD2 aligns with 13 central bases. This sequence was found in a man aged 40-49 years in good health and CMV-seropositive. CDR3 sequence: CASSLLGPLGTSGNNEQFF. The bases read TGTGCCAGCAGTTTATTAGGACCGTTGGGGACTAGCGGGAACAATGAGCAGTTCTTC.